This T cell receptor beta chain came from a study of blood T cells in healthy people across ages. The CDR3 has 13 residues. Germline V gene sequence: CDR1 SQVTM, CDR2 ANQGSEA. A second PCR of about 6 to 12 cycles used a sample-barcoded 5' primer and a J-beta primer mix. TCRdb re-analysed the 5' RACE reads in MiXCR, keeping a single row per CDR3 protein. The sample shows a few hundred thousand distinct CDR3 sequences, about 28% of them seen only once. On this clonotype itself: What it recognizes is unknown.

Study-wide results and limits: Since the PBMCs were unsorted, naive and antigen-experienced cells could not be conclusively compared. Diversity estimated from one million T cells was considered an underestimate.

Peripheral blood samples of 9 to 10 milliliters were drawn from each donor. These sequences were also reported in another study, on T cells of mothers and their children.

This chain connects TRBV29-1 to TRBJ2-1; 7 bases map to TRBD2. The better agreement between TRBJ2-7 and the DNA end casts doubt on the J call. The source is a boy between 2 and 15 years old in good health. Sequencing input: blood. The CDR3: CSVVGEGLYEQYF. DNA of the CDR3: TGCAGCGTTGTAGGGGAGGGGCTCTACGAGCAGTACTTC.